Following are 10 T cell receptor beta chains from one sample sequenced in a study of graft-versus-host responses after intestinal transplantation. Lymphocytes from graft epithelium and lamina propria were isolated. The data were produced by immunoSEQ multiplex PCR, yet TCRdb's version contains in-frame clones alone and is incomplete. Among around 37,000 clones, around 87% were seen once, and the ten largest hold over 15%. The specimen comprised ileum tissue, sampled almost 210 days after intestinal transplant. The receptors originated from a human patient who received an intestinal transplant, so some T cells may come from the graft donor.

The chain is built from TRBV6-1 and TRBJ2-7, with TRBD1 matching 7 bases. This CDR3 is 15 amino acids long. J was trimmed by 5 bases and V by 6 bases; bases with no gene match: 13. The germline CDR1 and CDR2 sequences are MNHNS and SASEGT. CDR3 residues: CASRAQGSLFHEQYF. The CDR3 region has the DNA TGTGCCAGCAGAGCACAGGGGTCCTTGTTCCACGAGCAGTACTTC.

The chain combines TRBV10-2 with TRBJ2-7; TRBD2 matches 14 bases. Germline-derived CDR1 and CDR2 are WSHSY and SAAADI. Trimming removed 4 bases from V and 6 bases from J; junction bases left unmatched: 2. The CDR3 runs 14 residues. The CDR3 nucleotides read TGCGCCAGCAGTGCAGGGACTAGCGGGAGCGAGCAGTACTTC. Translated: CASSAGTSGSEQYF.

This chain connects TRBV9 to TRBJ2-3; 7 bases map to TRBD2. V dropped 2 bases and J dropped 0; count of bases not matched to a gene: 9. Germline CDR1 reads SGDLS; CDR2 reads YYNGEE. This CDR3 is 17 amino acids long. The CDR3 spells CASSVRAGTSSTDTQYF. DNA for the CDR3: TGTGCCAGCAGCGTTCGAGCGGGGACCTCTAGCACAGATACGCAGTATTTT.

J is TRBJ1-4 and V is TRBV5-5; the match to TRBD1 covers 7 bases. The CDR3 consists of 14 residues. CDR1 is SGHKS, CDR2 YYEKEE, per germline (reference sequence). Germline trimming cut 1 base from V and 4 bases from J; bases unmatched to any gene: 1. CDR3: CASSLTGDNEKLFF. The CDR3, as DNA: TGTGCCAGCAGCTTGACAGGGGATAATGAAAAACTGTTTTTT. The full variable domain, in which reference TRBV5-5 and TRBJ1-4 provide the parts outside the CDR3, is DAGVTQSPTHLIKTRGQQVTLRCSPISGHKSVSWYQQVLGQGPQFIFQYYEKEERGRGNFPDRFSARQFPNYSSELNVNALLLGDSALYLCASSLTGDNEKLFFGSGTQLSVL.

The chain joins TRBV11-2 to TRBJ2-7; 7 nucleotides agree with TRBD1. The CDR3 spans 15 residues. Germline CDR1 SGHAT, CDR2 FQNNGV. V gave up 4 bases and J gave up 0 bases; unmatched junction bases: 6. The CDR3 region is CASSSYRGHSYEQYF. The CDR3 nucleotides read TGTGCCAGCAGCTCCTACAGGGGCCACTCCTACGAGCAGTACTTC.

J is TRBJ2-6 and V is TRBV14, with D hard to call. Germline values: CDR1 SGHDN, CDR2 FVKESK. The CDR3 is made up of 15 amino acids. Trimming removed 4 bases from V and 4 bases from J, with 11 bases in between. This chain's CDR3 is CASSLNMGGANVLTF. The CDR3 coding sequence is TGTGCCAGCAGCCTAAATATGGGAGGGGCCAACGTCCTGACTTTC.

Here the CDR3 DNA reads TGTGCCAGCAGCTTAAGACAGGGCGGCACTGAAGCTTTCTTT. Translating gives CASSLRQGGTEAFF. The chain combines TRBV11-2 with TRBJ1-1, with 7 bases lining up with TRBD1. The CDR3 loop spans 14 amino acids. CDR1 and CDR2 (germline): SGHAT, FQNNGV. The V and J ends lost 2 bases and 4 bases, in that order; junction bases with no gene match: 4.

This chain connects TRBV5-5 to TRBJ1-2; D uncertain. Germline V gives CDR1 SGHKS, CDR2 YYEKEE (reference sequence). The V end lost 4 bases, the J end lost 10 bases, and 11 bases lay between the germline ends. The CDR3 is 11 amino acids. Written as DNA, the CDR3 is TGTGCCAGCAGCCCACAGCAGGACTACACCTTC. This codes for CASSPQQDYTF. Filled out from reference TRBV5-5 and TRBJ1-2, the complete variable domain reads DAGVTQSPTHLIKTRGQQVTLRCSPISGHKSVSWYQQVLGQGPQFIFQYYEKEERGRGNFPDRFSARQFPNYSSELNVNALLLGDSALYLCASSPQQDYTFGSGTRLTVV.

This clone appeared a single time. V usage is TRBV7-6 and J usage is TRBJ2-5; TRBD2 agrees at 8 bases. The CDR3 is 15 residues long. The V segment lost 1 base and the J segment 4 bases; nucleotides outside the gene matches: 5. The germline V gene has CDR1 SGHVS and CDR2 FNYEAQ. The CDR3, as DNA: TGTGCCAGCAGCTTAGGGCGGGGGGATTCAGAGACCCAGTACTTC. Residues: CASSLGRGDSETQYF.

The rearrangement links TRBV27 to TRBJ2-3; D is possibly TRBD1 (7 bases). In germline, CDR1 is MNHEY, CDR2 SMNVEV (reference sequence). V lost 3 bases to trimming and J lost 5 bases, with 12 bases between them. The CDR3 is 14 amino acids. This CDR3 is CASSFNRGLDTQYF. CDR3 nucleotide sequence: TGTGCCAGCAGTTTCAACAGGGGACTAGATACGCAGTATTTT.